The 17 T cell receptor beta chains reported below all come from one sample, sequenced in a study of CD8 T cells in ankylosing spondylitis (dated 2017 in TCRdb). Library generation was performed with 5' RACE. The data were produced on an Illumina HiSeq 2500. TCRdb redid the processing of the public reads, applying fastp at Q25 and MiXCR, and retained in-frame beta chains. Every CDR3 protein is listed once, alongside the most common genes and DNA of its rows. The sample contains around 280,000 distinct CDR3 sequences, over 15% of them found a single time. Together, the top ten hold less than 9.5% of the sample. The sample was blood, either unsorted or a sorted T cell fraction (not recorded which). The receptors derive from a male donor with ankylosing spondylitis or in good health (not recorded which).

The chain joins TRBV25-1 to TRBJ1-2; D unclear. Per the germline V gene, CDR1 is MGHDK and CDR2 is SYGVNS. The CDR3 sequence is 13 residues long. The V and J ends lost 2 bases and 3 bases respectively, with 7 bases between them. CDR3 region: CASSEQDDYGYTF. In DNA, the CDR3 is TGTGCCAGCAGTGAACAGGACGACTATGGCTACACCTTC.

V gene TRBV29-1 combines with J gene TRBJ1-1; D uncertain. Germline values: CDR1 SQVTM, CDR2 ANQGSEA. The CDR3 consists of 13 residues. The CDR3 nucleotides are TGCAGTGCAAGGGCAGGCATGAACACTGAAGCTTTCTTT. It is translated as CSARAGMNTEAFF.

The chain has TRBV5-1 and TRBJ2-3, with TRBD2 as a possible D gene (6 bases). CDR1 and CDR2 from the germline V gene are SGHRS and YFSETQ. The CDR3 totals 14 residues. V lost 2 bases and J 2 bases, leaving 9 bases between the germline ends. The CDR3 region has the DNA TGCGCCAGCAGCTTCTTAGCGGACACAGATACGCAGTATTTT. Translating gives CASSFLADTDTQYF.

In its sample, this clonotype was seen many times. The CDR3 coding sequence is TGTGCCAGCAGTCCCACCCTCGGCACAGATACGCAGTATTTT. This encodes CASSPTLGTDTQYF. The chain combines TRBV27 with TRBJ2-3; D uncertain. V gave up 5 bases and J gave up 1 base, with 10 bases separating them. The CDR3 runs to 14 residues. Looked up from germline, CDR1 is MNHEY and CDR2 is SMNVEV (reference sequence).

The J gene is TRBJ2-1, the V gene TRBV6-5; 8 positions agree with TRBD2. The ends lost 10 bases at V and 7 bases at J; junction bases unmatched: 3. Germline CDR1 and CDR2: MNHEY and SVGAGI. This CDR3 comprises 11 residues. The CDR3 reads CATGGPNEQFF. For the CDR3, the DNA is TGTGCCACGGGGGGGCCGAATGAGCAGTTCTTC.

The chain joins TRBV29-1 to TRBJ1-5; D might be TRBD1 (5 bases). Trimming pared 4 bases from V and 2 bases from J, leaving 18 bases between. Germline V gives CDR1 SQVTM, CDR2 ANQGSEA. The CDR3 contains 16 residues. The CDR3 DNA follows: TGCAGCGTTGTATTAGGTAAAGTGGGGGGCAATCAGCCCCAGCATTTT. This encodes CSVVLGKVGGNQPQHF. Drawing the rest from reference TRBV29-1 and TRBJ1-5, the complete variable domain is SAVISQKPSRDICQRGTSLTIQCQVDSQVTMMFWYRQQPGQSLTLIATANQGSEATYESGFVIDKFPISRPNLTFSTLTVSNMSPEDSSIYLCSVVLGKVGGNQPQHFGDGTRLSIL.

Only a few counts were recorded for this clonotype. The V gene is TRBV5-1, the J gene TRBJ2-1; D possibly matches TRBD1 or TRBD2 (6 bases each). This CDR3 has 14 amino acids. The V gene lost 6 bases and the J gene lost 7 bases, with 17 bases spanning the gap. Germline lookup yields CDR1 SGHRS and CDR2 YFSETQ. Here the CDR3 reads CASTIGGRWNEQFF. CDR3 in DNA: TGCGCCAGCACGATTGGGGGGCGCTGGAATGAGCAGTTCTTC.

V is TRBV12-3 or TRBV12-4 and J is TRBJ2-2; 8 nucleotides agree with TRBD2. With 2 bases clipped from V and 4 bases from J, the junction kept 3 bases outside the gene matches. This CDR3 is built from 15 residues. The CDR3, as DNA: TGTGCCAGCAGTTTAACGGGAGGGCCCACCGGGGAGCTGTTTTTT. Translation gives CASSLTGGPTGELFF.

The V call is TRBV3-1, the J call TRBJ2-3; a possible D gene is TRBD2 (5 bases). The V gene's germline CDR1 is LGHDT and CDR2 YNNKEL (reference sequence). V lost 3 bases and J lost 0, with 19 bases in between. The CDR3 sequence is 18 residues long. CDR3 region: CASSQDLGLNSSTDTQYF. The CDR3 coding sequence is TGTGCCAGCAGCCAGGACTTGGGTCTAAACTCTAGCACAGATACGCAGTATTTT.

This clonotype was picked up a small number of times. The J gene is TRBJ2-7, the V gene TRBV20-1, with 8 bases fitting TRBD1. Germline-derived CDR1 and CDR2 are DFQATT and SNEGSKA (reference sequence). This CDR3 comprises 16 residues. With 1 base clipped from V and 0 bases from J, the junction kept 8 bases outside the gene matches. The CDR3 loop is CSARGPWDRSSYEQYV. The DNA for the CDR3 is TGCAGTGCTAGAGGTCCTTGGGACAGGAGCTCCTACGAGCAGTACGTC.

This chain joins TRBV11-2 and TRBJ2-3, with no clear D. The germline V gene encodes CDR1 SGHAT and CDR2 FQNNGV. V lost 1 base, J lost 0 bases, and 17 bases lay in between. There are 18 residues in the CDR3. CDR3 nucleotides: TGTGCCAGCAGCTTAGGTGGACCTCTTAAGTATAGCACAGATACGCAGTATTTT. Translating gives CASSLGGPLKYSTDTQYF.

This clonotype has more than one count but fewer than ten. V is TRBV18 and J is TRBJ1-5, with 9 bases lining up with TRBD1. This CDR3 region has 16 residues. With 6 bases clipped from V and 4 bases from J, the junction kept 10 bases outside the gene matches. Germline V gene lookup returns CDR1 KGHSH and CDR2 LQKENI. CDR3 protein: CASSPGTDRGNQPQHF. The CDR3 coding sequence is TGTGCCAGCTCCCCCGGGACCGACAGGGGGAATCAGCCCCAGCATTTT.

This clonotype has just a few counts. The chain links TRBV20-1 to TRBJ2-3, with D perhaps TRBD1 (5 bases). Looked up from germline, CDR1 is DFQATT and CDR2 is SNEGSKA (reference sequence). Between the trimmed V and J ends, which lost 5 bases and 5 bases, there was a span of 17 bases. This CDR3 has 14 amino acids. The CDR3: CSAQPEGDLDTQYF. The CDR3 DNA reads as TGCAGTGCTCAGCCGGAAGGGGATTTAGATACGCAGTATTTT.

This clonotype was detected only a few times. The V and J genes are TRBV27 and TRBJ1-4, with D hard to call. There are 13 residues in the CDR3. Germline V gene data show CDR1 as MNHEY and CDR2 as SMNVEV (reference sequence). V was clipped by 7 bases and J by 5 bases, with 11 bases between them. CDR3 residues: CASTTRLNEKLFF. The CDR3 coding sequence is TGTGCCAGCACTACTAGACTGAATGAAAAACTGTTTTTT.

This clonotype was seen many times. The rearrangement joins TRBV27 to TRBJ1-1; D not resolved. The V gene lost 6 bases and the J gene lost 0 bases, with 8 bases spanning the gap. This CDR3 comprises 13 residues. Per the germline V gene, CDR1 is MNHEY and CDR2 is SMNVEV (reference sequence). The CDR3 DNA follows: TGTGCCAGCAGCTTAGTCATGAACACTGAAGCTTTCTTT. Translated, it gives CASSLVMNTEAFF.

The table lists this clonotype with many counts. The gene calls are TRBV6-1 and TRBJ1-2, with a tentative D call TRBD1 (5 bases). CDR3 length: 15 amino acids. CDR1 and CDR2 (germline): MNHNS, SASEGT. Trimming shortened V by 8 bases and J by 2 bases, and 18 bases separated the two germline ends. CDR3 protein: CASLPGPGGNYGYTF. The CDR3 DNA reads TGTGCCAGCCTTCCGGGGCCAGGCGGGAACTATGGCTACACCTTC.

V gene TRBV10-3 combines with J gene TRBJ2-5; unclear D gene. Trimming shortened V by 0 bases and J by 2 bases, and 7 bases separated the two germline ends. The CDR3 covers 14 residues. Per germline, CDR1 ENHRY and CDR2 SYGVKD. CDR3 residues: CAISESAGQETQYF. CDR3 coding DNA: TGTGCCATCAGTGAGTCGGCAGGTCAAGAGACCCAGTACTTC.